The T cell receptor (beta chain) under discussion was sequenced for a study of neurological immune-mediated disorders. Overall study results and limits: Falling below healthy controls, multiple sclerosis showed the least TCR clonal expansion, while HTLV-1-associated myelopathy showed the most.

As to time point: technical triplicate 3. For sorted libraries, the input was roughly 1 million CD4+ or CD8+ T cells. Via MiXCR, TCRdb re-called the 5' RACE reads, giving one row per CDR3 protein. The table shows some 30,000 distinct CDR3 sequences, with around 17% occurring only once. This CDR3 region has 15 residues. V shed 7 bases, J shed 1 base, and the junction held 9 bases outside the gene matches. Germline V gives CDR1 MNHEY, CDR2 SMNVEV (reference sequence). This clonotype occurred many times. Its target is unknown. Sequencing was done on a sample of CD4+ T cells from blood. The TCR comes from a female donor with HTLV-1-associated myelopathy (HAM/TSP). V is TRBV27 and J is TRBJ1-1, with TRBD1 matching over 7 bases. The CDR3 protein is CASTPHRGGNTEAFF. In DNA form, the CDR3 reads TGTGCCAGCACCCCACACAGGGGCGGGAACACTGAAGCTTTCTTT.